This T cell receptor (beta chain) emerged from a study of regulatory and conventional T cells in RAG deficiency. V dropped 5 bases and J dropped 5; count of bases not matched to a gene: 4. Germline lookup yields CDR1 SEHNR and CDR2 FQNEAQ (reference sequence). The CDR3 runs to 13 residues. The sorted conventional CD4+ T cells were CD25-low and CD127-high, with genomic DNA sequenced. The protocol was immunoSEQ multiplex PCR, while the TCRdb copy is restricted to in-frame clones and leaves out a portion. Of roughly 10,000 clones in the sample, just under 95% are singletons; the top ten hold more than 1.4%.

This TCR was recovered from a human donor with RAG deficiency presenting as severe combined immunodeficiency. The specimen was CD4+ effector T cells sorted from blood. This rearrangement joins TRBV7-9 to TRBJ2-3; 7 bases match TRBD1. DNA of the CDR3: TGTGCCAGCAGCAGGGGGCGGGTAGATACGCAGTATTTT. It encodes CASSRGRVDTQYF.